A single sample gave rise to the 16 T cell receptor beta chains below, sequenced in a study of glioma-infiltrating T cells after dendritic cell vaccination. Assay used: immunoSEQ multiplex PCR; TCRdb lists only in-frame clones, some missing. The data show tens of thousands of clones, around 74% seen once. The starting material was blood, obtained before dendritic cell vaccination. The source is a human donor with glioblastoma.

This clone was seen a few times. The CDR3 region has the DNA TGTGCCAGCAGCTTAGCGGGGCCTATCTCAACTAATGAAAAACTGTTTTTT. Its translation is CASSLAGPISTNEKLFF. The chain is built from TRBV7-8 and TRBJ1-4, with D tentatively TRBD1 (5 bases). Germline CDR1 reads SGHVS; CDR2 reads FQNEAQ. The CDR3 extends over 17 amino acids. V lost 0 bases and J lost 0, with 11 bases in between.

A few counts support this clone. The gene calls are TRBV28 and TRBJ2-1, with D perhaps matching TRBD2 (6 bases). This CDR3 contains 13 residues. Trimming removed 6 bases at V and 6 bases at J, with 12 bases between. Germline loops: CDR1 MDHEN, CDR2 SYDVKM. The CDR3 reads CASSPTGGNEQFF. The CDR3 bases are TGTGCCAGCAGCCCCACCGGGGGCAATGAGCAGTTCTTC.

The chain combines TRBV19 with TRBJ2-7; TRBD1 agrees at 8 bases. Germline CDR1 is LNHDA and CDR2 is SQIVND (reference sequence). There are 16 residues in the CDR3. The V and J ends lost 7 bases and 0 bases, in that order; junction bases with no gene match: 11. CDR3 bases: TGTGCCAGTATGGCAAGAGGGACAGGACGCTCCTACGAGCAGTACTTC. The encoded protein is CASMARGTGRSYEQYF.

The CDR3 here is CASSLGDRDYNEQFF. DNA for the CDR3: TGCGCCAGCAGCTTGGGGGACAGGGACTACAATGAGCAGTTCTTC. The chain joins TRBV5-1 to TRBJ2-1, with 9 bases matching TRBD1. The CDR3 runs 15 residues. The trim removed 0 bases at V and 3 bases at J, leaving 1 base unmatched. Germline lookup yields CDR1 SGHRS and CDR2 YFSETQ.

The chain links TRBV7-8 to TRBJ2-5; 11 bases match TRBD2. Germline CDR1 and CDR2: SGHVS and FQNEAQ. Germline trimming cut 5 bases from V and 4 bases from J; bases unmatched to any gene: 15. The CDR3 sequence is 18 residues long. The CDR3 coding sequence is TGTGCCAGCAGCCCGACCGGGACTAGCGGCAGGGCGGCAGAGACCCAGTACTTC. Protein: CASSPTGTSGRAAETQYF. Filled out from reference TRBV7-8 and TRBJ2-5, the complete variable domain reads GAGVSQSPRYKVAKRGQDVALRCDPISGHVSLFWYQQALGQGPEFLTYFQNEAQLDKSGLPSDRFFAERPEGSVSTLKIQRTQQEDSAVYLCASSPTGTSGRAAETQYFGPGTRLLVL.

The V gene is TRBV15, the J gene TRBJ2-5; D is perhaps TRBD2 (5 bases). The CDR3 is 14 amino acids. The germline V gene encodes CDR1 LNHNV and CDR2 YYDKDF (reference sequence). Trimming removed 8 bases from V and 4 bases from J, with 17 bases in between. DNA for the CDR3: TGTGCCACCCGGGGTTTGGCTGGTGGAGAGACCCAGTACTTC. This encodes CATRGLAGGETQYF.

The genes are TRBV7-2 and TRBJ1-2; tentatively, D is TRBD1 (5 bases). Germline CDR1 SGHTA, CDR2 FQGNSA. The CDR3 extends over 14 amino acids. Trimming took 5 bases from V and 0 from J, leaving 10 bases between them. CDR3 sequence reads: CASSTWGANYGYTF. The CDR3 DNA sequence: TGTGCCAGCAGCACCTGGGGCGCTAACTATGGCTACACCTTC.

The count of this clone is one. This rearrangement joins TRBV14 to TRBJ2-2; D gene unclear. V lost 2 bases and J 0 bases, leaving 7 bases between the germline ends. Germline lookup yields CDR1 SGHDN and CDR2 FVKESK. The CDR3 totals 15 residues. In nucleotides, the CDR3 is TGTGCCAGCAGCCAACGCACTTCGAACACCGGGGAGCTGTTTTTT. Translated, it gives CASSQRTSNTGELFF.

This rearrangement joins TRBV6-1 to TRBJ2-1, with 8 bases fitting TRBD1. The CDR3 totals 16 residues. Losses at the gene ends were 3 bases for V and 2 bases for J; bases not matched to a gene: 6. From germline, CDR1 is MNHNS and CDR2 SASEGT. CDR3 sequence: CASSERQGKAYNEQFF. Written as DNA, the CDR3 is TGTGCCAGCAGTGAGCGACAGGGGAAGGCCTACAATGAGCAGTTCTTC.

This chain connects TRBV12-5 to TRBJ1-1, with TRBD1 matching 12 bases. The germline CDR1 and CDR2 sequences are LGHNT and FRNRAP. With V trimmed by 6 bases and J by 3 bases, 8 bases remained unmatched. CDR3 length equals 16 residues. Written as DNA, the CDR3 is TGTGCTAGTGGAGGGGACAGGGGGCAATCGGACACTGAAGCTTTCTTT. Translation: CASGGDRGQSDTEAFF.

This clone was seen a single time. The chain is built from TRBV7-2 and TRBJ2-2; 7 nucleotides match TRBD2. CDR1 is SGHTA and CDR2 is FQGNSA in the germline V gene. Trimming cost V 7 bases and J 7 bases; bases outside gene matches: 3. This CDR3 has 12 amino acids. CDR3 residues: CASKREYGELFF. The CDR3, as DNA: TGTGCCAGCAAGCGGGAATACGGGGAGCTGTTTTTT. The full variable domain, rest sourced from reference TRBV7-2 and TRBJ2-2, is GAGVSQSPSNKVTEKGKDVELRCDPISGHTALYWYRQSLGQGLEFLIYFQGNSAPDKSGLPSDRFSAERTGGSVSTLTIQRTQQEDSAVYLCASKREYGELFFGEGSRLTVL.

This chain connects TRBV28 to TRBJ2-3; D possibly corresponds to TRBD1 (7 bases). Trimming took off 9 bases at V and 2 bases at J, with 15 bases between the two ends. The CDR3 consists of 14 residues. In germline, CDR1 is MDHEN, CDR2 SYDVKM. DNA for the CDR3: TGTGCCAGTAGACAGGGAGGATCCACAGATACGCAGTATTTT. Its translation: CASRQGGSTDTQYF.

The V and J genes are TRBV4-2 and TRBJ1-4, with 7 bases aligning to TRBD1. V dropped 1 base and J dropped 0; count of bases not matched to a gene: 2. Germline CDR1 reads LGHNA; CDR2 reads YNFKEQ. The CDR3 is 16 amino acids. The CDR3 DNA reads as TGTGCCAGCAGCCAAGTAGACAGGGCAACTAATGAAAAACTGTTTTTT. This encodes CASSQVDRATNEKLFF.

The CDR3 here is CASSFLPGNTGELFF. CDR3 nucleotide sequence: TGCGCCAGCAGCTTCTTACCGGGGAACACCGGGGAGCTGTTTTTT. This chain uses TRBV5-1 with TRBJ2-2, with unresolved D. CDR1 is SGHRS and CDR2 is YFSETQ in the germline V gene. Between the trimmed V and J ends, which lost 2 bases and 1 base, there was a span of 9 bases. The CDR3 contains 15 residues. Filled out from reference TRBV5-1 and TRBJ2-2, the complete variable domain reads KAGVTQTPRYLIKTRGQQVTLSCSPISGHRSVSWYQQTPGQGLQFLFEYFSETQRNKGNFPGRFSGRQFSNSRSEMNVSTLELGDSALYLCASSFLPGNTGELFFGEGSRLTVL.

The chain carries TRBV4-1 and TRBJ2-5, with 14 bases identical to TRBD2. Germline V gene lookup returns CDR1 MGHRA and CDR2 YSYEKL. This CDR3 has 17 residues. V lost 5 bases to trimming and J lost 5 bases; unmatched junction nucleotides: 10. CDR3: CASSAETSGRAVETQYF. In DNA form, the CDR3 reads TGCGCCAGCAGCGCCGAGACTAGCGGGAGGGCCGTGGAGACCCAGTACTTC.

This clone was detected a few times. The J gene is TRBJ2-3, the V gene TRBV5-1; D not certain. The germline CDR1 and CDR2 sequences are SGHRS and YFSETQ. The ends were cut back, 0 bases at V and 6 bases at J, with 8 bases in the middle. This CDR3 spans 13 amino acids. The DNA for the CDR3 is TGCGCCAGCAGCTTGGCCGTAGCCGATACGCAGTATTTT. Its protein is CASSLAVADTQYF.